The 32 T cell receptor beta chains reported below all come from one sample, sequenced in a study of a mutant IDH1 vaccine in newly diagnosed glioma. Only in-frame clones appear in the TCRdb table, and some are missing; sequencing was by immunoSEQ multiplex PCR. The data hold over 50,000 clones, with approximately 87% observed a single time. The antigens these receptors bind are not known. As to time point: week 23, last vaccination. Mutant IDH1 20-mer peptide, at 300 ug, made up each vaccine dose, with topical imiquimod. The specimen was PBMCs, collected from a glioma patient whose treatment included an IDH1 peptide vaccine. All receptors come from a man aged 18 to 30 with glioma.

The chain couples TRBV6-1 to TRBJ2-7, with 13 positions matching TRBD2. The V gene's germline CDR1 is MNHNS and CDR2 SASEGT. The CDR3 has 14 amino acids. Trimming removed 6 bases from V and 2 bases from J; junction bases left unmatched: 1. In DNA, the CDR3 is TGTGCCAGCAGACTAGCGGGAGGGCCCTACGAGCAGTACTTC. Amino acids: CASRLAGGPYEQYF.

This clone was detected once. The chain carries TRBV6-5 and TRBJ1-4, with D perhaps TRBD1 (6 bases). Trimming left V 0 bases short and J 5 bases short, with 7 bases between. The CDR3 is 14 amino acids. Germline V gives CDR1 MNHEY, CDR2 SVGAGI. DNA for the CDR3: TGTGCCAGCAGTTACTCAGGGGGGAATGAAAAACTGTTTTTT. This sequence encodes CASSYSGGNEKLFF.

V and J are TRBV2 and TRBJ2-7; no reliable D call. This CDR3 is built from 13 residues. Between the trimmed V and J ends, which lost 6 bases and 4 bases, there was a span of 13 bases. Per germline, CDR1 SNHLY and CDR2 FYNNEI. CDR3 protein: CASRDIRRYEQYF. In nucleotides, the CDR3 is TGTGCCAGCAGAGATATACGAAGATACGAGCAGTACTTC.

The chain carries TRBV4-3 and TRBJ1-2; TRBD1 aligns across 10 bases. Germline assignment: CDR1 LGHNA and CDR2 YSLEER. The V and J ends lost 5 bases and 8 bases, in that order; junction bases with no gene match: 5. The CDR3 extends over 13 amino acids. The CDR3 reads CASSSRTGGGYTF. In nucleotides, the CDR3 is TGCGCCAGCAGCTCTCGGACAGGGGGAGGCTACACCTTC.

V usage is TRBV4-3 and J usage is TRBJ1-2, with a weak D call TRBD1 (5 bases). The germline V and J ends were trimmed by 2 bases and 2 bases, with 18 bases remaining between them. The CDR3 extends over 17 amino acids. Germline CDR1 LGHNA, CDR2 YSLEER. The CDR3 nucleotides read TGCGCCAGCAGCCAATCTTGGGATCTCTGGGGCAACTATGGCTACACCTTC. Translating gives CASSQSWDLWGNYGYTF.

The genes are TRBV7-2 and TRBJ2-2, with a possible D match to TRBD1 (5 bases). CDR1 is SGHTA, CDR2 FQGNSA, per germline. Trimming took off 5 bases at V and 5 bases at J, with 12 bases between the two ends. There are 14 residues in the CDR3. The CDR3 loop reads CASSPQGGTGELFF. The CDR3 region has the DNA TGTGCCAGCAGCCCCCAGGGTGGGACCGGGGAGCTGTTTTTT. Complete variable domain (other parts from reference TRBV7-2 and TRBJ2-2): GAGVSQSPSNKVTEKGKDVELRCDPISGHTALYWYRQSLGQGLEFLIYFQGNSAPDKSGLPSDRFSAERTGGSVSTLTIQRTQQEDSAVYLCASSPQGGTGELFFGEGSRLTVL.

CDR3: CASSDGDSADEQFF. DNA of the CDR3: TGTGCCAGCAGTGACGGGGACTCTGCGGATGAGCAGTTCTTC. This rearrangement joins TRBV6-4 to TRBJ2-1, with a weak D call TRBD2 (6 bases). CDR3 length: 14 amino acids. The germline V and J ends were trimmed by 2 bases and 8 bases, with 13 bases remaining between them. The germline gives CDR1 MRHNA, CDR2 SNTAGT.

The table lists this clone with a few counts. V usage is TRBV4-1 and J usage is TRBJ1-1; a possible D gene is TRBD1 (5 bases). Germline V gives CDR1 MGHRA, CDR2 YSYEKL. This CDR3 is 14 amino acids long. V was pared by 1 base and J by 3 bases, with 9 bases between. DNA of the CDR3: TGCGCCAGCAGCCAAGTAGGGACCCACACTGAAGCTTTCTTT. It translates to CASSQVGTHTEAFF.

The chain carries TRBV4-3 and TRBJ1-3; D ambiguous. The germline V gene encodes CDR1 LGHNA and CDR2 YSLEER. V lost 4 bases and J lost 0, with 13 bases in between. This CDR3 is 16 amino acids long. The CDR3 DNA follows: TGCGCCAGCAGCCTTGGGCAGGCGCGCTCTGGAAACACCATATATTTT. This gives the protein CASSLGQARSGNTIYF.

The chain uses TRBV5-6 and TRBJ2-3; D may be TRBD1 (5 bases). Germline lookup yields CDR1 SGHDT and CDR2 YYEEEE. V was shortened by 2 bases and J by 6 bases, with 10 bases between the two germline ends. The length of the CDR3 is 13 residues. The CDR3 region is CASSLIQADTQYF. In DNA form, the CDR3 reads TGTGCCAGCAGCTTAATACAGGCGGATACGCAGTATTTT.

V usage is TRBV30 and J usage is TRBJ1-2; D is ambiguous. CDR1 is GTSNPN, CDR2 SVGIG, per germline (reference sequence). The CDR3 extends over 11 amino acids. V was pared by 0 bases and J by 8 bases, with 7 bases between. As DNA, the CDR3 is TGTGCCTGGAGTGTACTGGCGGGCTACACCTTC. This codes for CAWSVLAGYTF.

The gene calls are TRBV9 and TRBJ2-1, with TRBD2 matching 12 bases. Germline trimming cut 1 base from V and 7 bases from J; bases unmatched to any gene: 3. The germline gives CDR1 SGDLS, CDR2 YYNGEE. The CDR3 covers 15 residues. The CDR3 DNA sequence: TGTGCCAGCAGCGTAACGACTAGCGGGAGAAATGAGCAGTTCTTC. Its protein product is CASSVTTSGRNEQFF.

DNA of the CDR3: TGTGCCAGCTCCCCGACAGCAGGCACCGGGGAGCTGTTTTTT. Translating gives CASSPTAGTGELFF. The chain carries TRBV18 and TRBJ2-2; tentatively, D is TRBD1 (5 bases). Germline CDR1 and CDR2: KGHSH and LQKENI. The CDR3 covers 14 residues. The germline V and J ends were trimmed by 6 bases and 4 bases, with 12 bases remaining between them.

V and J are TRBV14 and TRBJ2-1, with 9 nucleotides matching TRBD2. CDR1 is SGHDN, CDR2 FVKESK, per germline. CDR3 length: 17 amino acids. The V segment lost 3 bases and the J segment 2 bases; nucleotides outside the gene matches: 8. The CDR3 nucleotides are TGTGCCAGCAGCCACCCAAAGCGGGGGGTGCCCTACAATGAGCAGTTCTTC. Translating gives CASSHPKRGVPYNEQFF.

The V call is TRBV2, the J call TRBJ1-4, with D perhaps matching TRBD1 (6 bases). The germline V gene has CDR1 SNHLY and CDR2 FYNNEI. The germline V and J ends were trimmed by 6 bases and 2 bases, with 19 bases remaining between them. The CDR3 totals 17 residues. The CDR3 DNA reads as TGTGCCAGCAGCAATCCGGGACAACGGGCGACTAATGAAAAACTGTTTTTT. Protein: CASSNPGQRATNEKLFF. The full variable domain, with the rest looked up from reference TRBV2 and TRBJ1-4, is EPEVTQTPSHQVTQMGQEVILRCVPISNHLYFYWYRQILGQKVEFLVSFYNNEISEKSEIFDDQFSVERPDGSNFTLKIRSTKLEDSAMYFCASSNPGQRATNEKLFFGSGTQLSVL.

The chain couples TRBV4-2 to TRBJ1-5; tentatively, D is TRBD1 (5 bases). In germline, CDR1 is LGHNA, CDR2 YNFKEQ. V lost 1 base and J 2 bases, leaving 12 bases between the germline ends. The CDR3 loop spans 16 amino acids. CDR3 DNA sequence: TGTGCCAGCAGCCAAGCTTGGGGGAATGGCAATCAGCCCCAGCATTTT. This codes for CASSQAWGNGNQPQHF.

This clone was seen only once. V is TRBV7-3 and J is TRBJ1-2; D remains unclear. The CDR3 runs to 15 residues. Germline CDR1 reads SGHTA; CDR2 reads FQGTGA. Trimming left V 1 base short and J 2 bases short, with 11 bases between. The CDR3 bases are TGTGCCAGCAGCTTAAATATTCGGGGAAACTATGGCTACACCTTC. It yields the protein CASSLNIRGNYGYTF.

The chain couples TRBV27 to TRBJ2-7; D gene ambiguous. This CDR3 has 12 amino acids. CDR1 is MNHEY and CDR2 is SMNVEV in the germline V gene (reference sequence). V shed 3 bases and J shed 0 bases, with 3 bases lying between them. Here the CDR3 reads CASSFPSYEQYF. DNA of the CDR3: TGTGCCAGCAGTTTCCCCTCCTACGAGCAGTACTTC.

The chain recombines TRBV9 with TRBJ2-7; a possible D gene is TRBD1 (5 bases). Trimming stripped 0 bases from V and 2 bases from J, with 18 bases between. This CDR3 comprises 17 residues. Germline CDR1 is SGDLS and CDR2 is YYNGEE. The CDR3 nucleotides read TGTGCCAGCAGCGTAGAGCCGGACACGAGCAACACCTACGAGCAGTACTTC. Translation gives CASSVEPDTSNTYEQYF.

CDR3 DNA sequence: TGTGCCAGCAGCCCGCCCCAACTCATACAGCAAGTCTTATATGGCTACACCTTC. This translates into CASSPPQLIQQVLYGYTF. V is TRBV14 and J is TRBJ1-2; D not resolved. CDR1 and CDR2 (germline): SGHDN, FVKESK. Trimming removed 4 bases from V and 5 bases from J, with 26 bases in between. This CDR3 is built from 18 residues.

The chain is built from TRBV28 and TRBJ1-5, with D possibly matching TRBD1 (5 bases). Germline CDR1 and CDR2: MDHEN and SYDVKM. The CDR3 is 15 residues long. V was pared by 4 bases and J by 0 bases, with 10 bases between. CDR3 sequence (DNA): TGTGCCAGCAGTTCGGGGGGGTATAGCAATCAGCCCCAGCATTTT. This gives the protein CASSSGGYSNQPQHF.

The chain couples TRBV4-1 to TRBJ2-3; D is ambiguous. The ends were cut back, 3 bases at V and 6 bases at J, with 4 bases in the middle. The CDR3 loop spans 11 amino acids. CDR1 is MGHRA and CDR2 is YSYEKL in the germline V gene. The CDR3 sequence is CASSQGDTQYF. In nucleotides, the CDR3 is TGCGCCAGCAGCCAGGGGGATACGCAGTATTTT.

This clone turned up a few times. The CDR3: CASSLGAGSNQPQHF. The DNA for the CDR3 is TGCGCCAGCAGCTTGGGGGCAGGGAGCAATCAGCCCCAGCATTTT. The rearrangement uses TRBV5-1 and TRBJ1-5; D is perhaps TRBD1 (5 bases). V shed 0 bases and J shed 1 base, with 8 bases lying between them. The CDR3 consists of 15 residues. CDR1 and CDR2 (germline): SGHRS, YFSETQ.

In regard to this clone: One end of the junction varies from germline; a read error may be responsible. This chain's CDR3 is CASGMGQGQTQYF. CDR3 in DNA: TGTGCCAGTGGTATGGGACAGGGACAGACCCAGTACTTC. This sequence joins TRBV19 and TRBJ2-5, with 9 bases fitting TRBD1. The CDR3 is made up of 13 amino acids. Germline assignment: CDR1 LNHDA and CDR2 SQIVND (reference sequence).

The chain carries TRBV27 and TRBJ1-6; TRBD1 might be the D (6 bases). The CDR3 has 16 amino acids. V lost 1 base and J lost 8, with 15 bases in between. Germline-derived CDR1 and CDR2 are MNHEY and SMNVEV (reference sequence). CDR3 in DNA: TGTGCCAGCAGTTTATACGGTCAGGGGAAAGATTCACCCCTCCACTTT. It specifies CASSLYGQGKDSPLHF.

V is TRBV7-2 and J is TRBJ2-5; maybe TRBD2 (5 bases). Germline V lookup: CDR1 SGHTA, CDR2 FQGNSA. Deletions cut 2 bases from V and 5 bases from J, with 9 bases between. The CDR3 totals 13 residues. CDR3 sequence (DNA): TGTGCCAGCAGCTTACCGGGAACGGAGACCCAGTACTTC. Its protein product is CASSLPGTETQYF.

The chain joins TRBV7-9 to TRBJ1-2; perhaps TRBD1 as D (6 bases). V was trimmed by 5 bases and J by 0 bases, leaving 13 bases between them. Germline lookup yields CDR1 SEHNR and CDR2 FQNEAQ (reference sequence). This CDR3 contains 15 residues. Written as DNA, the CDR3 is TGTGCCAGCAGCATTACAGGGAAATCTAACTATGGCTACACCTTC. It specifies CASSITGKSNYGYTF.

The chain carries TRBV6-5 and TRBJ2-3, with D possibly being TRBD1 (5 bases). The CDR3 consists of 16 residues. The V end was cut by 2 bases, the J end by 4 bases, with 16 bases between. Germline V gene data show CDR1 as MNHEY and CDR2 as SVGAGI. DNA of the CDR3: TGTGCCAGCAGTTACGACCTAGGGGCAGGCGCAGATACGCAGTATTTT. Translating it yields CASSYDLGAGADTQYF.

This chain joins TRBV2 and TRBJ1-2, with D possibly being TRBD1 (5 bases). The CDR3 is made up of 12 amino acids. CDR1 and CDR2 from the germline V gene are SNHLY and FYNNEI. Deletions cut 7 bases from V and 4 bases from J, with 10 bases between. The CDR3 DNA reads TGTGCCAGCACCTTAGACAGCTATGGCTACACCTTC. Its protein product is CASTLDSYGYTF. The whole variable domain, remainder taken from reference TRBV2 and TRBJ1-2, is EPEVTQTPSHQVTQMGQEVILRCVPISNHLYFYWYRQILGQKVEFLVSFYNNEISEKSEIFDDQFSVERPDGSNFTLKIRSTKLEDSAMYFCASTLDSYGYTFGSGTRLTVV.

This chain connects TRBV5-1 to TRBJ1-1; no definite D call. Between the trimmed V and J ends, which lost 2 bases and 4 bases, there was a span of 15 bases. The germline CDR1 and CDR2 sequences are SGHRS and YFSETQ. The CDR3 extends over 15 amino acids. The CDR3 DNA reads TGCGCCAGCAGCTTCTCCTCCGGGGTCGGCACTGAAGCTTTCTTT. Protein product: CASSFSSGVGTEAFF.

Only one count was recorded for this clone. This chain uses TRBV27 with TRBJ2-2, with D hard to call. V lost 1 base, J lost 3 bases, and 12 bases lay in between. The germline V gene has CDR1 MNHEY and CDR2 SMNVEV (reference sequence). The CDR3 loop spans 16 amino acids. This chain's CDR3 is CASSLLGLEYTGELFF. The CDR3 bases are TGTGCCAGCAGTTTATTAGGCCTGGAGTACACCGGGGAGCTGTTTTTT.

The chain carries TRBV6-6 and TRBJ1-4; no definite D call. The V end lost 5 bases, the J end lost 11 bases, and 9 bases lay between the germline ends. The germline V gene has CDR1 MNHNY and CDR2 SVGAGI (reference sequence). The CDR3 covers 11 residues. CDR3 protein: CASSPQGKLFF. In nucleotides, the CDR3 is TGTGCCAGCAGTCCTCAAGGGAAACTGTTTTTT.